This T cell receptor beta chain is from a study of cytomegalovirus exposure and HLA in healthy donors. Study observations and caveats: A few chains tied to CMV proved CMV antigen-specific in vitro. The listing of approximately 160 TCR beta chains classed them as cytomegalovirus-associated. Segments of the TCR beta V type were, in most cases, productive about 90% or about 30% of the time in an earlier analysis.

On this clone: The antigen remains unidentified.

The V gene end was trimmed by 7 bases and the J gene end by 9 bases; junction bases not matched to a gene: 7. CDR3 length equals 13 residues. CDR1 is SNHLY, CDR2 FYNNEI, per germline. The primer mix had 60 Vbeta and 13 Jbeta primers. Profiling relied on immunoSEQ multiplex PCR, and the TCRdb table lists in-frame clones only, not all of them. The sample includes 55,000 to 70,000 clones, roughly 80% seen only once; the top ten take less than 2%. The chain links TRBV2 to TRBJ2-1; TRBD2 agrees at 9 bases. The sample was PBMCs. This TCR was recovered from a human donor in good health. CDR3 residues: CASIAGGPGEQFF. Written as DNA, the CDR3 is TGTGCCAGCATTGCGGGGGGGCCGGGTGAGCAGTTCTTC. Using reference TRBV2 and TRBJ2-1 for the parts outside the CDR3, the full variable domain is EPEVTQTPSHQVTQMGQEVILRCVPISNHLYFYWYRQILGQKVEFLVSFYNNEISEKSEIFDDQFSVERPDGSNFTLKIRSTKLEDSAMYFCASIAGGPGEQFFGPGTRLTVL.